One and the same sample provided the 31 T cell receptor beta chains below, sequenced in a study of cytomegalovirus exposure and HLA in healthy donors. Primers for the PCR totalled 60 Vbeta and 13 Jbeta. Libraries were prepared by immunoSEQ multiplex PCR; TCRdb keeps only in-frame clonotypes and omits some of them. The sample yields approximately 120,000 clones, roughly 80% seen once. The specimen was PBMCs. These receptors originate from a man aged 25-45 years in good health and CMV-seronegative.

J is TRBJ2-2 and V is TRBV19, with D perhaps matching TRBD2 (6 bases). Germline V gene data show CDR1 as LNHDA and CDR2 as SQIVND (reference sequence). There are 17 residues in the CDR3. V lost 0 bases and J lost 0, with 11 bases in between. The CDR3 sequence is CASSIDQGLANTGELFF. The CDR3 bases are TGTGCCAGTAGTATAGACCAGGGACTGGCGAACACCGGGGAGCTGTTTTTT.

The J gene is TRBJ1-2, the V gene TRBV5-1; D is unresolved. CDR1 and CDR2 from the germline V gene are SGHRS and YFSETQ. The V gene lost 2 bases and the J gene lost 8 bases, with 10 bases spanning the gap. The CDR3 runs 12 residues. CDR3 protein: CASSFYDSGYTF. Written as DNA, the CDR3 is TGCGCCAGCAGCTTTTACGATAGCGGCTACACCTTC.

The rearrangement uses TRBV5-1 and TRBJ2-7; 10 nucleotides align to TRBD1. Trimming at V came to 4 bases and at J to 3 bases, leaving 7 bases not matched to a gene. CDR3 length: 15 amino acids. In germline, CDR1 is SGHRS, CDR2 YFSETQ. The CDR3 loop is CASSEGTGENYEQYF. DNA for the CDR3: TGCGCCAGCAGCGAAGGGACAGGGGAAAACTACGAGCAGTACTTC.

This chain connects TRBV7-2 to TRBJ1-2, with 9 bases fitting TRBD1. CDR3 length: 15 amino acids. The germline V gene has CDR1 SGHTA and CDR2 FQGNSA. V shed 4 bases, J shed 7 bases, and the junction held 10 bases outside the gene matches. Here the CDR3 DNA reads TGTGCCAGCAGCTCACTGAATCAACAGGGGGCTGGCTACACCTTC. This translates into CASSSLNQQGAGYTF.

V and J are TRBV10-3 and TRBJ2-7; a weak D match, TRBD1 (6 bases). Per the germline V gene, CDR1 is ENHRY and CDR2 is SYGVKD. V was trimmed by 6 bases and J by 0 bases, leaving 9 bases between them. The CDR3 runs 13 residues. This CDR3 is CAIRDSSSYEQYF. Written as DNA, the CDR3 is TGTGCCATCAGGGACAGCTCCTCCTACGAGCAGTACTTC.

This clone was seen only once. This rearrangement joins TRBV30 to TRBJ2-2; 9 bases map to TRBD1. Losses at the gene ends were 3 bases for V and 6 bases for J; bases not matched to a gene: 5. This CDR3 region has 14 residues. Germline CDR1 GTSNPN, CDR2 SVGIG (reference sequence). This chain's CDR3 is CAWSLRQGAGELFF. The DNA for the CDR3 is TGTGCCTGGAGCCTAAGACAGGGGGCCGGGGAGCTGTTTTTT.

CDR3 bases: TGTGCCAGCTCCCGAAATCCCGGGACAGGTATTTCGAATCAGCCCCAGCATTTT. Translating it yields CASSRNPGTGISNQPQHF. The chain carries TRBV18 and TRBJ1-5, with 8 bases identical to TRBD1. Germline V gene data show CDR1 as KGHSH and CDR2 as LQKENI. V lost 6 bases and J lost 4; bases outside the gene matches: 17. The CDR3 totals 18 residues. Combining the CDR3 with reference TRBV18 and TRBJ1-5 gives the whole variable domain NAGVMQNPRHLVRRRGQEARLRCSPMKGHSHVYWYRQLPEEGLKFMVYLQKENIIDESGMPKERFSAEFPKEGPSILRIQQVVRGDSAAYFCASSRNPGTGISNQPQHFGDGTRLSIL.

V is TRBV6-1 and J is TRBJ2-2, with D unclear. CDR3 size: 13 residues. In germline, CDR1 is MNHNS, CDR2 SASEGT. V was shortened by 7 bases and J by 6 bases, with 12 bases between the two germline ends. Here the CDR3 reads CASTKSEAGELFF. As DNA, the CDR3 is TGTGCCAGCACCAAGAGTGAAGCCGGGGAGCTGTTTTTT.

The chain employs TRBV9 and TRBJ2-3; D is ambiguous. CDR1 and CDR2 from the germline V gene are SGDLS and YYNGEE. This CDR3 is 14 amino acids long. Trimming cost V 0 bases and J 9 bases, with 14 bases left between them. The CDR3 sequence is CASSVATGQATQYF. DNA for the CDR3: TGTGCCAGCAGCGTAGCTACCGGTCAGGCGACGCAGTATTTT.

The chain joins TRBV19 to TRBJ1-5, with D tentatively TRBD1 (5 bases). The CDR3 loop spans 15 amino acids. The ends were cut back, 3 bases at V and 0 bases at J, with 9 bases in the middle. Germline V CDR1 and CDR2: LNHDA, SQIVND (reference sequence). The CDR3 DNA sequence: TGTGCCAGTAGTATCGACGGACATAGCAATCAGCCCCAGCATTTT. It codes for CASSIDGHSNQPQHF.

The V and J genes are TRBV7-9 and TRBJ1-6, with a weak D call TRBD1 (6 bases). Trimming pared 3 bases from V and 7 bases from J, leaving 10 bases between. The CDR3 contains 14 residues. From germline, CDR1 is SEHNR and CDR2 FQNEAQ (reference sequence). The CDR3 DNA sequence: TGTGCCAGCAGCTTCCCAGGGGACAATTCACCCCTCCACTTT. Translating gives CASSFPGDNSPLHF.

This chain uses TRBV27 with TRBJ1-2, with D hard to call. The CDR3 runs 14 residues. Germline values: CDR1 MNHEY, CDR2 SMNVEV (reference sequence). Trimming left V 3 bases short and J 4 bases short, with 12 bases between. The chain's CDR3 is CASSLGVGAYGYTF. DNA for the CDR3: TGTGCCAGCAGTTTGGGAGTCGGAGCCTATGGCTACACCTTC.

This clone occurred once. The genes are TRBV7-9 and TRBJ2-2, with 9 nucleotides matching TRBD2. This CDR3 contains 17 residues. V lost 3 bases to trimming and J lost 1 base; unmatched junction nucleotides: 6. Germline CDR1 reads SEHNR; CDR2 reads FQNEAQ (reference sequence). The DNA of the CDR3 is TGTGCCAGCAGCTTCTTGGGAGCGGGGGGGAACACCGGGGAGCTGTTTTTT. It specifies CASSFLGAGGNTGELFF.

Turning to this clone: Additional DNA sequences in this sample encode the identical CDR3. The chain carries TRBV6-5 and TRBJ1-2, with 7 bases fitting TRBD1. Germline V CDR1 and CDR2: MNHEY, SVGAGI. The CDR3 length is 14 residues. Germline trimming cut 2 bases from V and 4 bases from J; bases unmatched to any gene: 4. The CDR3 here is CASSYRQGGYGYTF. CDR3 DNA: TGTGCCAGCAGTTACCGACAGGGCGGCTATGGCTACACCTTC.

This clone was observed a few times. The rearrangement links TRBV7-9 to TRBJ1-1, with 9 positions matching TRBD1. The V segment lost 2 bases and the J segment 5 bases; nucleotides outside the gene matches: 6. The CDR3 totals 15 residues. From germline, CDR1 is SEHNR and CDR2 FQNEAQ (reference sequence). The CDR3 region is CASSLTGQGRTEAFF. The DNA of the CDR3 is TGTGCCAGCAGCTTAACCGGACAGGGGCGGACTGAAGCTTTCTTT.

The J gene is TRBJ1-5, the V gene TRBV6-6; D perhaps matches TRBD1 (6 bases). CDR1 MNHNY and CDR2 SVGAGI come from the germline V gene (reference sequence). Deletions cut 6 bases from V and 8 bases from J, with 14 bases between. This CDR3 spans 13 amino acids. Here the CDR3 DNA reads TGTGCCAGCAGCCCGGGACAATGGGAGCCCCAGCATTTT. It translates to CASSPGQWEPQHF.

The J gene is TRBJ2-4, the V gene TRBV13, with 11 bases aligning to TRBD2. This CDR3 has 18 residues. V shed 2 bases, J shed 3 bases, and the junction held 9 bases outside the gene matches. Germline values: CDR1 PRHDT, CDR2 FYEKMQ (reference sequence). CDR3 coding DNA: TGTGCCAGCAGCTTAAGGCTAGCGGGAGGATCGGTCAAAAACATTCAGTACTTC. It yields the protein CASSLRLAGGSVKNIQYF.

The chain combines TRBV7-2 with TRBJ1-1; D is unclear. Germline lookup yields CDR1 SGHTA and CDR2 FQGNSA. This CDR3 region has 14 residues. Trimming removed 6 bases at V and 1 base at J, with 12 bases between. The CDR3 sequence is CASSGWAGNTEAFF. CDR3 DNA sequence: TGTGCCAGCAGTGGATGGGCCGGGAACACTGAAGCTTTCTTT.

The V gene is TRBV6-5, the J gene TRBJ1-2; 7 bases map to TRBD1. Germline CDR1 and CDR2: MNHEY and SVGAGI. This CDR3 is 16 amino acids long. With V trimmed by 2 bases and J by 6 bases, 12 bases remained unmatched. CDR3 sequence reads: CASSYLPGGVKNGYTF. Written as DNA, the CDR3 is TGTGCCAGCAGTTACCTGCCAGGGGGAGTGAAGAATGGCTACACCTTC.

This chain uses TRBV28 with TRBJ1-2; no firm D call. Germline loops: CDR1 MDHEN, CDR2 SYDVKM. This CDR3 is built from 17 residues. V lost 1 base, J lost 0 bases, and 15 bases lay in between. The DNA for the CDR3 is TGTGCCAGCAGTTTATCCCTCCCCGGTACCTCTAACTATGGCTACACCTTC. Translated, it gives CASSLSLPGTSNYGYTF.

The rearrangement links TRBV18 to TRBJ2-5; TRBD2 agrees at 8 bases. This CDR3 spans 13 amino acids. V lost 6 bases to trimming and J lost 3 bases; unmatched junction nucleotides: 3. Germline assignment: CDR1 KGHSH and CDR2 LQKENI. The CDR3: CASSPGGEETQYF. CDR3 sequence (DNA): TGTGCCAGCTCTCCGGGAGGGGAAGAGACCCAGTACTTC.

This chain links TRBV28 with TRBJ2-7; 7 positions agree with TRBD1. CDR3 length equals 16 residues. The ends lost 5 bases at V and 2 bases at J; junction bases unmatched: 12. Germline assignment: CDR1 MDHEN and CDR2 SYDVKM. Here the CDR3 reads CASSPPRQGGAYEQYF. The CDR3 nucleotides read TGTGCCAGCAGTCCCCCCCGACAGGGTGGTGCCTACGAGCAGTACTTC.

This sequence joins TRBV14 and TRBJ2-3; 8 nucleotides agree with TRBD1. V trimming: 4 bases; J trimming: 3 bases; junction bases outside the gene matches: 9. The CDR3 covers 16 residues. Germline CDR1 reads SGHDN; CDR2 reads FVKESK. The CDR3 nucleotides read TGTGCCAGCAGCCCAAGGCAGGGGGCGAGGACAGATACGCAGTATTTT. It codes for CASSPRQGARTDTQYF.

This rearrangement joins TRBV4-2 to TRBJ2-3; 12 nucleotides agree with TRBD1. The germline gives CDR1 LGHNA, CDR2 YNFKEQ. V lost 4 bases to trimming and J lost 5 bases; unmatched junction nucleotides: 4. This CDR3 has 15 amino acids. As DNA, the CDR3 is TGTGCCAGCAGCCGGGGACAGGGGGCTGGAGATACGCAGTATTTT. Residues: CASSRGQGAGDTQYF.

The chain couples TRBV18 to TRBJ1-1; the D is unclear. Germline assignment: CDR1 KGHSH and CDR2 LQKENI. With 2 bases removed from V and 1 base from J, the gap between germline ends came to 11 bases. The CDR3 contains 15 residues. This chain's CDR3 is CASSPGVEGNTEAFF. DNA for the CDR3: TGTGCCAGCTCACCAGGGGTTGAGGGGAACACTGAAGCTTTCTTT.

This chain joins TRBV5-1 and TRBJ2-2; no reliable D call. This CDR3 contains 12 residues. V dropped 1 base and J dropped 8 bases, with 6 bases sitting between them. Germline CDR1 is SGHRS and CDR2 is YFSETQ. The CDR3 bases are TGCGCCAGCAGCTTGACCAGGGGGGAGCTGTTTTTT. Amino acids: CASSLTRGELFF.

DNA of the CDR3: TGTGCCAGCAGCCAGCGGCAGACCTCGAACACTGAAGCTTTCTTT. Translation: CASSQRQTSNTEAFF. This chain links TRBV4-2 with TRBJ1-1; D is uncertain. V dropped 3 bases and J dropped 1 base, with 12 bases sitting between them. There are 15 residues in the CDR3. The V gene's germline CDR1 is LGHNA and CDR2 YNFKEQ.

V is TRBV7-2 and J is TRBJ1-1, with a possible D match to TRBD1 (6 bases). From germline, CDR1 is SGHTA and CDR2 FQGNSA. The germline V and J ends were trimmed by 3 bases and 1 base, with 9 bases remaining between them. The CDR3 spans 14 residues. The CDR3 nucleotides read TGTGCCAGCAGCTTCCTACAGGGGAACACTGAAGCTTTCTTT. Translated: CASSFLQGNTEAFF.

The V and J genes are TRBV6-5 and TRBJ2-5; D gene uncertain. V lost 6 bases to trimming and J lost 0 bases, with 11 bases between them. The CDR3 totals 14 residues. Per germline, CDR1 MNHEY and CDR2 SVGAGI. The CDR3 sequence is CASRLGRNQETQYF. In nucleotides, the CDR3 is TGTGCCAGCAGACTGGGCAGGAACCAAGAGACCCAGTACTTC.

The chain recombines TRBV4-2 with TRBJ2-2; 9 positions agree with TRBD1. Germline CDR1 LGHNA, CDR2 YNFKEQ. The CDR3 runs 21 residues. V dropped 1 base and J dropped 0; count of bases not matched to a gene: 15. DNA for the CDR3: TGTGCCAGCAGCCAAGGTCCCCACGGGACAGGGAGCCTCGCGAACACCGGGGAGCTGTTTTTT. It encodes CASSQGPHGTGSLANTGELFF.

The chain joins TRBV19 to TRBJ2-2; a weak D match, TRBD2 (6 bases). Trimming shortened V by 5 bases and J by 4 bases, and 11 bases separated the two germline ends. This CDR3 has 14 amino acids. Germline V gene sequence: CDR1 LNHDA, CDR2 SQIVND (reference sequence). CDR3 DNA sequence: TGTGCCAGTAGTTCGGCTAGCGCCACCGGGGAGCTGTTTTTT. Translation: CASSSASATGELFF. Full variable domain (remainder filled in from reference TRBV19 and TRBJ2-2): DGGITQSPKYLFRKEGQNVTLSCEQNLNHDAMYWYRQDPGQGLRLIYYSQIVNDFQKGDIAEGYSVSREKKESFPLTVTSAQKNPTAFYLCASSSASATGELFFGEGSRLTVL.